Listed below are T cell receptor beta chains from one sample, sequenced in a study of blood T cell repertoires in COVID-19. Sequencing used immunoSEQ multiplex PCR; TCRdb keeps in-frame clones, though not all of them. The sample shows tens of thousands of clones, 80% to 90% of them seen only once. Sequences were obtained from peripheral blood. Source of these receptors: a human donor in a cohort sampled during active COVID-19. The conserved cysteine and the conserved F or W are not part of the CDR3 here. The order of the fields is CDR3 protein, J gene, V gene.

AINPGQGSYEQY TRBJ2-7 TRBV10-3
ASSPRTGTNNEQF TRBJ2-1 TRBV27
ASRAGGPFTDTQY TRBJ2-3 TRBV6-5
ASSATGSTGELF TRBJ2-2 TRBV10-2
ASSYTDRGFNHEQF TRBJ2-1 TRBV6-2/TRBV6-3
ASSNGRGLSNQPQH TRBJ1-5 TRBV7-8
ASSLTGPLGKLF TRBJ1-4 TRBV7-2
AWSSSRDTQY TRBJ2-3 TRBV30
AIRGGQNTEAF TRBJ1-1 TRBV10-3
ASSMTGSSYEQY TRBJ2-7 TRBV6-6
ASSSPGVIAGELF TRBJ2-2 TRBV7-2
ASTPGTGNYGYT TRBJ1-2 TRBV19
ATSNPRGHYSNQPQH TRBJ1-5 TRBV15
ASSLQGRINQPQH TRBJ1-5 TRBV5-6
ASSFDGDGRNTIY TRBJ1-3 TRBV6-5
ASSQDRTTYGTQY TRBJ2-5 TRBV4-1
ASSGGPLGEQF TRBJ2-1 TRBV25-1
ASSLEGGADTQY TRBJ2-3 TRBV7-6
SVEGRTSEQF TRBJ2-1 TRBV29-1
ASSIEWGENTEAF TRBJ1-1 TRBV19
ASSPTGGGAVDTQY TRBJ2-3 TRBV9
ASSGRTGGTGELF TRBJ2-2 TRBV2
ASTTRPGLAGDTQY TRBJ2-3 TRBV2
ASEKTGFGYGYT TRBJ1-2 TRBV28
ASSLYPPGLVQETQY TRBJ2-5 TRBV7-6
ASEDRSGGYT TRBJ1-2 TRBV2
ASSEGQDVGDTQY TRBJ2-3 TRBV10-1
ASSLITSGLDEQF TRBJ2-1 TRBV5-1
ASSEGRLAGGGDTQY TRBJ2-3 TRBV2
AIGRDSGFLSTDTQY TRBJ2-3 TRBV10-3
ASSNREGSPLH TRBJ1-6 TRBV18
ASRQGGFSYNEQF TRBJ2-1 TRBV6-5
ASSPGHLYEQY TRBJ2-7 TRBV5-8
ASSSPQGHLH TRBJ1-6 TRBV27
ASSLTGGDQPQH TRBJ1-5 TRBV5-6
ASSLGARGQETQY TRBJ2-5 TRBV7-9
ASAENQDRNTEAF TRBJ1-1 TRBV18
ASSYRRELMRYGYT TRBJ1-2 TRBV6-5
ASRKQDTDTQY TRBJ2-3 TRBV5-1
SSQPGVLNTEAF TRBJ1-1 TRBV29-1
ASSLETGSYNEQF TRBJ2-1 TRBV5-1
ASSSEGSYEQY TRBJ2-7 TRBV12-3/TRBV12-4